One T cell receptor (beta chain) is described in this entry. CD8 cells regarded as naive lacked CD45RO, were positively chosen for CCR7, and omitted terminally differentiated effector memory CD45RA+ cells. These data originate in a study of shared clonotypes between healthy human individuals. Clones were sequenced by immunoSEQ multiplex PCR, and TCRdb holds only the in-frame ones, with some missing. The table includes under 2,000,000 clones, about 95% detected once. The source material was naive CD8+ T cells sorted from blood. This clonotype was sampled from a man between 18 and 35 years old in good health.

This CDR3 reads CASSGNSNQPQHF. The CDR3 DNA reads TGTGCCAGCAGTGGAAATAGCAATCAGCCCCAGCATTTT. The chain combines TRBV2 with TRBJ1-5, with D uncertain. This CDR3 is built from 13 residues. The germline CDR1 and CDR2 sequences are SNHLY and FYNNEI. Trimming cost V 4 bases and J 0 bases, with 4 bases left between them.